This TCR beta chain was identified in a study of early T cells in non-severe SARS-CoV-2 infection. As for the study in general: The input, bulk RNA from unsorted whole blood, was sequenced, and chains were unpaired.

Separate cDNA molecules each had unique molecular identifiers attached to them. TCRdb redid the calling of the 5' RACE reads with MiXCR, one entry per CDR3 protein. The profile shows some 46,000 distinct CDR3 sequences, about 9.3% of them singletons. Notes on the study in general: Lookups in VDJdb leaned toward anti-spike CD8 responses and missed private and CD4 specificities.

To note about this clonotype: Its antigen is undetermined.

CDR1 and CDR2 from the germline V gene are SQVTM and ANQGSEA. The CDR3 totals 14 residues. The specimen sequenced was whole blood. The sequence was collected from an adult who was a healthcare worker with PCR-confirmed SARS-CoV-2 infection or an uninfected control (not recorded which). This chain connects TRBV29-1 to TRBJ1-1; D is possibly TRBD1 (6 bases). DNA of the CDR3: TGCAGTGCAAGGGGACACAACAAGAACACTGAAGCTTTCTTT. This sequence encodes CSARGHNKNTEAFF.